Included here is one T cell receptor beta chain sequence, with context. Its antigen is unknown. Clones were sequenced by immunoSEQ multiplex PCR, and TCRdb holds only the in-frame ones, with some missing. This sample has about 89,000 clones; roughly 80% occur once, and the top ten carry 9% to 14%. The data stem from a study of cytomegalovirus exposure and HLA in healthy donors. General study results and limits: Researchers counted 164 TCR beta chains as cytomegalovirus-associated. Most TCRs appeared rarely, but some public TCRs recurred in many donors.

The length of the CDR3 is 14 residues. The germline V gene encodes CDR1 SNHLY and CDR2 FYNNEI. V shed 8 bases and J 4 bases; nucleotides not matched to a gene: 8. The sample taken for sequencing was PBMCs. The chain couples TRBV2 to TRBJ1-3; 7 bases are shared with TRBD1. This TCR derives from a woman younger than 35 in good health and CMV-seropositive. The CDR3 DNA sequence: TGTGCCAGCCTCAATACAGGGGCAGGAAACACCATATATTTT. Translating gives CASLNTGAGNTIYF. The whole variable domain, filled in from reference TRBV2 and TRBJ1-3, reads EPEVTQTPSHQVTQMGQEVILRCVPISNHLYFYWYRQILGQKVEFLVSFYNNEISEKSEIFDDQFSVERPDGSNFTLKIRSTKLEDSAMYFCASLNTGAGNTIYFGEGSWLTVV.